The clone carrying this T cell receptor beta chain appeared many times. Its antigen is not known. Exclusions: uncontrolled infection, other autoimmune disease, pregnancy, lactation. Using approximately 10 ml of fresh peripheral blood, PBMCs were prepared. This record comes from a study of T cells in Graves' hyperthyroidism and ophthalmopathy. Study findings and constraints: In blood, most of the thyroid clonotypes expanded above 0.001 were also present.

The CDR3 has 16 residues. Trimming removed 5 bases at V and 3 bases at J, with 17 bases between. Germline V CDR1 and CDR2: MDHEN, SYDVKM. The CDR3 regions of TCR beta were amplified from RNA transcripts. A set of HTBI primers served as the primers for a first-round RT-PCR of the TCR CDR3. TCRdb used MiXCR to reprocess the multiplex PCR reads, holding one entry per CDR3 protein. Altogether some 720,000 distinct CDR3 sequences are present, 16% being singletons, with the ten largest covering under 10%. The chain is built from TRBV28 and TRBJ2-1; the D is unclear. The receptor comes from a man between 18 and 35 years old with Graves' hyperthyroidism. Sequences were obtained from blood. The CDR3, as DNA: TGTGCCAGCAGTCCGGGCTCAGACCCCTACTACAATGAGCAGTTCTTC. Protein: CASSPGSDPYYNEQFF.